This T cell receptor beta chain stems from a study of technical replicates of blood from a few donors. Clones were read by immunoSEQ multiplex PCR, and TCRdb kept only the in-frame ones, dropping some. The table lists approximately 10,000 clones, 80% to 95% of them singletons. This CDR3 comprises 16 residues. Looked up from germline, CDR1 is SGHRS and CDR2 is YFSETQ. Trimming removed 0 bases at V and 5 bases at J, with 18 bases between. The sequencing input was PBMCs. The chain is built from TRBV5-1 and TRBJ2-7; D perhaps matches TRBD2 (5 bases). This TCR came from a human donor in good health. CDR3 sequence (DNA): TGCGCCAGCAGCTTGGAATTTGGGAGCCTAGGCCACGAGCAGTACTTC. It is translated as CASSLEFGSLGHEQYF.